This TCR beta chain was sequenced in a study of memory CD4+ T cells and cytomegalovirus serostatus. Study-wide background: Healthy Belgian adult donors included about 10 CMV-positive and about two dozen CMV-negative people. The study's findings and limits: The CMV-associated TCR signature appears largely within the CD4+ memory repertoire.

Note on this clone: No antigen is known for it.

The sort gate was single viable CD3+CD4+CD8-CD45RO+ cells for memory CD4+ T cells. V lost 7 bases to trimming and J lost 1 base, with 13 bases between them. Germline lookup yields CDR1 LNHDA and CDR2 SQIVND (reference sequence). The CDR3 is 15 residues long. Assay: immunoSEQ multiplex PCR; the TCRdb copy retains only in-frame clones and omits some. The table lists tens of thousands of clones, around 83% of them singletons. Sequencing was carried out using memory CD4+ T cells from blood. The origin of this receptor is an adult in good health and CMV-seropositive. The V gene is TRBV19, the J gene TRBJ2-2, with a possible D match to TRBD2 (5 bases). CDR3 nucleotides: TGTGCCAGTACCGACGGAGGCTGGAACACCGGGGAGCTGTTTTTT. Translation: CASTDGGWNTGELFF.